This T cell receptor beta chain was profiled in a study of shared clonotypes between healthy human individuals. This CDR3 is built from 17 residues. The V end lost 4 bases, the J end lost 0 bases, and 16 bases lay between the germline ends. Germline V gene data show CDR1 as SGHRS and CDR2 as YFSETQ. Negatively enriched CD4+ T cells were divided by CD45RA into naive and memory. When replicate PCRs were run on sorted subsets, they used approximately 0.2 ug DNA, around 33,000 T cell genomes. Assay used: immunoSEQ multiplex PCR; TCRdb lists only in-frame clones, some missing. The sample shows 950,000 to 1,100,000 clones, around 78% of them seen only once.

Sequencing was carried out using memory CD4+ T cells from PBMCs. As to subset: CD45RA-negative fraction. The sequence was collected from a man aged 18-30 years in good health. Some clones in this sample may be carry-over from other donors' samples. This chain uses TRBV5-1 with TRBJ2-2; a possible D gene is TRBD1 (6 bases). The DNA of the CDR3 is TGCGCCAGCAGCAGAGGACAGCCAAACGCGAACACCGGGGAGCTGTTTTTT. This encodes CASSRGQPNANTGELFF.